The 5 T cell receptor beta chains below were found in one sample sequenced in a study of vaccination and CD4 T cells after COVID-19. The antigens these receptors bind are not known. Researchers used the Oncomine TCR Beta short-read assay to sequence DNA from cultured CD4+ T cells. TCRdb re-analysed the PCR reads in MiXCR, keeping a single row per CDR3 protein. The sample has some 4,900 distinct CDR3 sequences; 25% are singletons. The treatment denotes: approximately 10-day PBMC culture with coronavirus spike peptide pools or control peptides (ViraFEST assay). The input for sequencing was CD4+ T cells from blood, cultured in vitro, taken after SARS-CoV-2 vaccination. The receptors come from a human donor who had recovered from COVID-19.

The chain has TRBV7-8 and TRBJ2-1, with 9 bases fitting TRBD1. The V segment lost 2 bases and the J segment 8 bases; nucleotides outside the gene matches: 7. Germline CDR1 and CDR2: SGHVS and FQNEAQ. The length of the CDR3 is 15 residues. CDR3 residues: CASSLPGTGQHEQFF. The CDR3 bases are TGTGCCAGCAGCTTACCCGGGACAGGGCAGCATGAGCAGTTCTTC.

This clonotype showed up just a few times. The gene calls are TRBV6-1 and TRBJ2-3; TRBD2 aligns across 8 bases. J lost 6 bases, V lost 9 bases, and 11 bases had no gene match. In germline, CDR1 is MNHNS, CDR2 SASEGT. The CDR3 is 14 residues long. CDR3 nucleotides: TGTGCCAGTAGCCCCGGGGGGGTAGGGGATACGCAGTATTTT. It is translated as CASSPGGVGDTQYF.

The chain employs TRBV28 and TRBJ1-5; a possible D gene is TRBD1 (6 bases). Trimming removed 5 bases from V and 1 base from J, with 18 bases in between. The CDR3 has 17 amino acids. In germline, CDR1 is MDHEN, CDR2 SYDVKM. CDR3: CASSPLTGTMSNQPQHF. DNA for the CDR3: TGTGCCAGCAGTCCACTAACCGGGACAATGAGCAATCAGCCCCAGCATTTT.

This sequence joins TRBV28 and TRBJ1-1; D uncertain. This CDR3 spans 13 amino acids. CDR1 MDHEN and CDR2 SYDVKM come from the germline V gene. V lost 5 bases to trimming and J lost 7 bases, with 14 bases between them. CDR3 residues: CASSTPGGVEAFF. The CDR3 nucleotides are TGTGCCAGCAGTACCCCGGGAGGTGTTGAAGCTTTCTTT.

V gene TRBV7-2 combines with J gene TRBJ2-1; TRBD2 agrees at 8 bases. V gave up 1 base and J gave up 8 bases; unmatched junction bases: 13. The CDR3 totals 17 residues. Germline CDR1 and CDR2: SGHTA and FQGNSA. The CDR3 protein is CASSLDRGGSFFHEQFF. In DNA, the CDR3 is TGTGCCAGCAGCTTAGATCGGGGGGGCTCCTTTTTCCATGAGCAGTTCTTC.